This T cell receptor beta chain came from a study of T cells after yellow fever vaccination. Across the study: Each low-cell-number fraction was prepared by means of SMART-Seq v4 Ultra Low Input. Study-level results: Clonotypes shared by both compartments, CD4 and CD8, made up a small share.

A process of 5'RACE template switching, which added a universal primer site and UMIs, was used to make TCR cDNA. Via MiXCR, TCRdb re-called the 5' RACE reads, giving one row per CDR3 protein. The sample contains 500,000 to 650,000 distinct CDR3 sequences, approximately 13% of which appear only once. This clonotype was detected many times. As yet, its antigen is unknown. This CDR3 has 15 amino acids. Germline V gives CDR1 SGHRS, CDR2 YFSETQ. V lost 5 bases and J lost 0; bases outside the gene matches: 7. The clonotype comes from a man aged 25 to 40 who received the YFV17D yellow fever vaccine. Sequenced here: PBMCs, sampled on the day of the yellow fever booster vaccination. This chain joins TRBV5-1 and TRBJ2-7, with 8 bases that match TRBD2. CDR3 residues: CASRFLTSGSYEQYF. The CDR3, as DNA: TGCGCCAGCAGATTCTTAACTAGCGGCTCCTACGAGCAGTACTTC.